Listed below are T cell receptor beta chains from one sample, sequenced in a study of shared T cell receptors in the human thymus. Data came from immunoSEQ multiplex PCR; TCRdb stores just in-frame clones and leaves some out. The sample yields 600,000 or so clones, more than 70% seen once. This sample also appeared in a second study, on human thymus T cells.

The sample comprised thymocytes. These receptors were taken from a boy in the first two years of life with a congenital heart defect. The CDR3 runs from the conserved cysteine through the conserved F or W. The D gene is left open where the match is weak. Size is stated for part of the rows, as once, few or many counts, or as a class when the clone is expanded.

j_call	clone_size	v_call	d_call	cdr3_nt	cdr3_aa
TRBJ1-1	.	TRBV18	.	TGTGCCAGCTCACCACCTCGACGGACAGTCGATAGCACTGAAGCTTTCTTT	CASSPPRRTVDSTEAFF
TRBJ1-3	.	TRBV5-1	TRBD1	TGCGCCAGCAGCTTGGACCGGACAGGGATTCGGAACACCATATATTTT	CASSLDRTGIRNTIYF
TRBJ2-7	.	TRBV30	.	TGTGCCTGGAGATCGTGGAGCAGCCATGGGTATAACGAGCAGTACTTC	CAWRSWSSHGYNEQYF
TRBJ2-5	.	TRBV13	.	TGTGCCAGCAGCTTGACTATACAAGAGACCCAGTACTTC	CASSLTIQETQYF
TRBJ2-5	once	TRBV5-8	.	TGTGCCAGCAGCTCAAAGCGGTTCGGAGAGACCCAGTACTTC	CASSSKRFGETQYF
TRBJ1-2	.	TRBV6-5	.	TGTGCCAGCTTATCTTCGCGTGACTATGGCTACACCTTC	CASLSSRDYGYTF
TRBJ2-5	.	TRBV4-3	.	TGCGCCAGCAGCCAGGTCAGGGCTAAACAAGAGACCCAGTACTTC	CASSQVRAKQETQYF
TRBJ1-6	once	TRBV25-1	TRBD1	TGTGCCAGCCAGGGGGCTCGGACGGGGAATTCACCCCTCCACTTT	CASQGARTGNSPLHF
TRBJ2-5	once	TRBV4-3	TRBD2	TGCGCCAGCAGCCGGGCCCCGAGGACTAGCGGGAGCTGTGAGACCCAGTACTTC	CASSRAPRTSGSCETQYF
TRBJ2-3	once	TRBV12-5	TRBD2	TGTGCTAGTGGTTTAGGTCTAGCGGCCACAGATACGCAGTATTTT	CASGLGLAATDTQYF
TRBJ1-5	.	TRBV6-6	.	TGTGCCAGCAGTTACTCATTAGGGGGCAATCAGCCCCAGCATTTT	CASSYSLGGNQPQHF
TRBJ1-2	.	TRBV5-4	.	TGTGCCAGCAGCCCGTGGACAGAAGATTATGGCTACACCTTC	CASSPWTEDYGYTF
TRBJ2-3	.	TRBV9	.	TGTGCCAGCAGCGGAGTACAGGTTCGGGGCACAGATACGCAGTATTTT	CASSGVQVRGTDTQYF
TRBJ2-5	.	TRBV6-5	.	TGTGCCAGCGGGGGACTTCGAAGAAACCAAGAGACCCAGTACTTC	CASGGLRRNQETQYF
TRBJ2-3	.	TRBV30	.	TGTGCCTGGAACCGGGACTTCACAGATACGCAGTATTTT	CAWNRDFTDTQYF
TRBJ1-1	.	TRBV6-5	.	TGTGCCAGCAGTGCAGGGGACCCCCCTGAAGCTTTCTTT	CASSAGDPPEAFF
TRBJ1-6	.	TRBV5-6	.	TGTGCCAGCAGCGATGGACAGATTAATTCACCCCTCCACTTT	CASSDGQINSPLHF
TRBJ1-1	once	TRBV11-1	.	TGTGCCAGCAGCCGACAGCCAGTGAACACTGAAGCTTTCTTT	CASSRQPVNTEAFF
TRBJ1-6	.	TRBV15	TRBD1	TGTGCCACCAGCAGAGGGACAGGGAGCTCCTATAATTCACCCCTCCACTTT	CATSRGTGSSYNSPLHF
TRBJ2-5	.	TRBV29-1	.	TGCAGTCCCACCCAAATAACAGGGCAAGAGACCCAGTACTTC	CSPTQITGQETQYF
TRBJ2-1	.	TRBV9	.	TGTGCCAGCAGCGACCGACTAGACCCCTTCAATGAGCAGTTCTTC	CASSDRLDPFNEQFF
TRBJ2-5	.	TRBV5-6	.	TGTGCCAGCAGCTTTAGGGGGGAGACCCAGTACTTC	CASSFRGETQYF
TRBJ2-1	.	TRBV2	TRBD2	TGTGCCGGAACTAGCGGGGGGGCCACTGAGCAGTTCTTC	CAGTSGGATEQFF
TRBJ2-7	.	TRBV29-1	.	TGCAGCGTTGTTGGGGGGGCCGACGAGCAGTACTTC	CSVVGGADEQYF
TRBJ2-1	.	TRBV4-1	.	TGCGCCAGCAGCCAAGATCCCAGGGGACATGAGCAGTTCTTC	CASSQDPRGHEQFF
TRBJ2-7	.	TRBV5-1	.	TGCGCCAGCAGGCGTCGGGACTCCTACTCCTACGAGCAGTACTTC	CASRRRDSYSYEQYF
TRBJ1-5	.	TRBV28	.	TGTGCCAGCAGTTTCCCCCCCTATGGGAGACAGCCCCAGCATTTT	CASSFPPYGRQPQHF
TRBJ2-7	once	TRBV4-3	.	TGCGCCAGCAGCCCTCGGGAGAACTACGAGCAGTACTTC	CASSPRENYEQYF
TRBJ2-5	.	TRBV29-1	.	TGCAGCGTTGTGGGGGACACAGGGGGTCGACTAGCGGAGGGGGCAGAGACCCAGTACTTC	CSVVGDTGGRLAEGAETQYF
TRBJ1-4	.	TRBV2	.	TGTGCCAGCAGTGAAGCAACCGCCCGGGGGGCAACAAATGAAAAACTGTTTTTT	CASSEATARGATNEKLFF
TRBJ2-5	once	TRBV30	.	TGTGCCTCGGCTAGCGCCGAGGAGACCCAGTACTTC	CASASAEETQYF
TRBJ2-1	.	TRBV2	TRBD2	TGTGCCAGCATTGGCGACGGGTCTATGGGGGGGAGGGCCAACTCCTACAATGAGCAGTTCTTC	CASIGDGSMGGRANSYNEQFF
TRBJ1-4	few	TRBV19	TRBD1	TGTGCCAGTAGTATACCCCCCCGGGACAGCTTGAAGGGTAGTGAAAAACTGTTTTTT	CASSIPPRDSLKGSEKLFF
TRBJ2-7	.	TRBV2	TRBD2	TGTGCCAGCAGTGCCCGGACTAGCGGGAGGCTCCACTCCTACGAGCAGTACTTC	CASSARTSGRLHSYEQYF
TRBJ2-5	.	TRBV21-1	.	TGTGCCAGCAGCACCAGGGACATAGAAGAGACCCAGTACTTC	CASSTRDIEETQYF
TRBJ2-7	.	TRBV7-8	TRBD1	TGTGCCAGCAGCTTAGTTGGGACAGGTGAGCAGTACTTC	CASSLVGTGEQYF
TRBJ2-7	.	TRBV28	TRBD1	TGTGCCAGCAGGCCGCGGACAGGATCCTACGAGCAGTACTTC	CASRPRTGSYEQYF
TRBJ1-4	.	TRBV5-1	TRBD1	TGCGCCAGCAGCTTACAAGGGACAGGGGAAGGAGAGGGTGAAAAACTGTTTTTT	CASSLQGTGEGEGEKLFF
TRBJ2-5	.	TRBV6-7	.	TGTGCCAGCCGAGGACGGGGACTTGGGGAGACCCAGTACTTC	CASRGRGLGETQYF
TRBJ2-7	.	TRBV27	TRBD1	TGTGCCAGGAGGGACCCGGGACAGGTTTACGAGCAGTACTTC	CARRDPGQVYEQYF
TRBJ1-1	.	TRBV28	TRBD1	TGTGCCAGCAGTCTGGGACAGGGTTGGGCTGAAGCTTTCTTT	CASSLGQGWAEAFF
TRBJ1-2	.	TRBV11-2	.	TGTGCCAGCAGCGCCTCTGGGGCAACTAACTATGGCTACACCTTC	CASSASGATNYGYTF
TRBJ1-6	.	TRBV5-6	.	TGTGCCAGCAGCTTGGTCAGGGAACATTATAATTCACCCCTCCACTTT	CASSLVREHYNSPLHF
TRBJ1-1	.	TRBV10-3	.	TGTGCCATCAGTGAGCCAGGGGCGAGGTACACTGAAGCTTTCTTT	CAISEPGARYTEAFF
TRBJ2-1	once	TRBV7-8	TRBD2	TGTGCCAGCAGCCCGGGACTAGCGGGGGCCCGGGGGGTTGAGCAGTTCTTC	CASSPGLAGARGVEQFF
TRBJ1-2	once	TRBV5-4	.	TGTGCCAGCAGCTTACAGGGCCACTATGGCTACACCTTC	CASSLQGHYGYTF
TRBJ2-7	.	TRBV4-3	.	TGCGCCAGCAGCCATAATCCTAGCGAGCGTTCCTACGAGCAGTACTTC	CASSHNPSERSYEQYF
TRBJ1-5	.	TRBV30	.	TGTGCCTGGAGTGACAGACAAAATCAGCCCCAGCATTTT	CAWSDRQNQPQHF
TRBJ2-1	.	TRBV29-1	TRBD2	TGCAGCGTTGTGGGCCCTGGACTAGCGGGATTTTATGAGCAGTTCTTC	CSVVGPGLAGFYEQFF